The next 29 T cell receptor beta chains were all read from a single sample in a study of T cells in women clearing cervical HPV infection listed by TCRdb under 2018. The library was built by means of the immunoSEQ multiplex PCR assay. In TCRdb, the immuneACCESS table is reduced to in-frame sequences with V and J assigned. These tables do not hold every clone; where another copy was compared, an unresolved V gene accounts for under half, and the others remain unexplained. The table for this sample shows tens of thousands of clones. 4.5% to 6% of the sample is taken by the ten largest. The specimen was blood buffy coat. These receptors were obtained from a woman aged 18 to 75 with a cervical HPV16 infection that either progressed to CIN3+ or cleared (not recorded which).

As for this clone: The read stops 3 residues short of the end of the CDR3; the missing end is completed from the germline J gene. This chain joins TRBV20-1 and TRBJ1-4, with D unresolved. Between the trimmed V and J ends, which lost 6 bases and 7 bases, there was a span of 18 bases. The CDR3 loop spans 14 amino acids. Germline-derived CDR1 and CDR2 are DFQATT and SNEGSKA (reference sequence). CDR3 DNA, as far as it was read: TGCAGTGCCCCCGCGGGGAGCCTATCTGAAAAA. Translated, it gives CSAPAGSLSEK. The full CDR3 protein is CSAPAGSLSEKLFF.

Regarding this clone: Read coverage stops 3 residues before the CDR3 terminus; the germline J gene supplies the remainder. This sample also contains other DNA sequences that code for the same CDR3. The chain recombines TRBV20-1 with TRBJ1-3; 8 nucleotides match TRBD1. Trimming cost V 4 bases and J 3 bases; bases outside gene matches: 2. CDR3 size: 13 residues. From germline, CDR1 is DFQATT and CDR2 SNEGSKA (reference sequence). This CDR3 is CSAIGQGGNTIYF. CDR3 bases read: TGCAGTGCTATCGGACAGGGTGGAAACACC.

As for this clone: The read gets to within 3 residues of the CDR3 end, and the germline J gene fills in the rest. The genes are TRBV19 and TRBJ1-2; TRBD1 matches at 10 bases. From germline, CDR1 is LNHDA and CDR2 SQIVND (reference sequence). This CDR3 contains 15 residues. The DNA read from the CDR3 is TGTGCCAGTAGTTTCACTAGGGGACAGGGGTACGAC. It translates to CASSFTRGQGYD. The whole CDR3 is CASSFTRGQGYDYTF.

The CDR3 DNA, read in part, is TGTGCCAGCGAGGGGGACAGGGGCCGTCACAGTCAGCCC. It specifies CASEGDRGRHSQP. The full-length CDR3 reads as CASEGDRGRHSQPQHF. The chain uses TRBV2 and TRBJ1-5; 10 bases fit TRBD1. The read terminates 3 residues ahead of where the CDR3 ends, so the germline J gene completes it. This CDR3 is built from 16 residues. The V and J ends lost 8 bases and 6 bases, in that order; junction bases with no gene match: 13. Germline V gene data show CDR1 as SNHLY and CDR2 as FYNNEI.

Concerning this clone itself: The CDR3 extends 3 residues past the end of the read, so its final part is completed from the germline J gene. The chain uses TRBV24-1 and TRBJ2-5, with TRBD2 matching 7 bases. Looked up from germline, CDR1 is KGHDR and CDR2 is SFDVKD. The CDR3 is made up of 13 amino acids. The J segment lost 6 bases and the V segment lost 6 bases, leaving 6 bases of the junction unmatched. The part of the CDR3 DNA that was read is TGTGCCACCAGTTGGGCGGGAGTCCAGACC. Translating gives CATSWAGVQT. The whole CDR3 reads CATSWAGVQTQYF.

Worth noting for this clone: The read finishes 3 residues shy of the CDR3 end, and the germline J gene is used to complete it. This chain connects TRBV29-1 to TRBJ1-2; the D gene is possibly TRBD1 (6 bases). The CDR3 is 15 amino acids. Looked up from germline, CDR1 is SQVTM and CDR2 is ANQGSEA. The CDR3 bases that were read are TGCAGCGTTGATGTGATTGGGGCAGGGGATAACGAC. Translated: CSVDVIGAGDND. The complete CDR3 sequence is CSVDVIGAGDNDYTF.

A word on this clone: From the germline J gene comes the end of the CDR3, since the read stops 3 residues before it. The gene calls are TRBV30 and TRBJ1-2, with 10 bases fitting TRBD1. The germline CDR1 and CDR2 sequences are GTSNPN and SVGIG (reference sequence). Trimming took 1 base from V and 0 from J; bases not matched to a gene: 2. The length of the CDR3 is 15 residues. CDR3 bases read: TGTGCCTGGAGTGATGACAGGGGGCCTAACTATGGC. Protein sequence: CAWSDDRGPNYG. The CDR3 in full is CAWSDDRGPNYGYTF.

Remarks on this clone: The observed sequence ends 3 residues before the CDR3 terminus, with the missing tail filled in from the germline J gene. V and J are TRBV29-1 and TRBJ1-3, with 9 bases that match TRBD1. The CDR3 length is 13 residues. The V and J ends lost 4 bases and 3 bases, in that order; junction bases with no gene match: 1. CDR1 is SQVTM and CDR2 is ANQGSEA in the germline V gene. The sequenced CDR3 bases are TGCAGCGTTGGGACAGGGGATGGAAACACC. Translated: CSVGTGDGNT. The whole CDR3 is CSVGTGDGNTIYF.

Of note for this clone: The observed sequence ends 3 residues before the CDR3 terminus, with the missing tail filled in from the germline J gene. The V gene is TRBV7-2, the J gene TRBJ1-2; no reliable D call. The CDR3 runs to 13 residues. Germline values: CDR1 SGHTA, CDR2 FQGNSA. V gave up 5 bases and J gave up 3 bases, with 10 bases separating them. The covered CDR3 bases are TGTGCCAGCAGCCCGGACGGGGACTATGGC. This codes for CASSPDGDYG. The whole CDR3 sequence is CASSPDGDYGYTF.

The chain's CDR3 is CSAGGRNTGELFF. CDR3 DNA, as far as it was read: TGCAGTGCCGGGGGGAGAAACACCGGGGAG. The J gene is TRBJ2-2, the V gene TRBV20-1; 7 bases map to TRBD2. The CDR3 extends 3 residues past the end of the read, so its final part is completed from the germline J gene. The CDR3 runs to 13 residues. The trim removed 6 bases at V and 2 bases at J, leaving 3 bases unmatched. Per germline, CDR1 DFQATT and CDR2 SNEGSKA (reference sequence).

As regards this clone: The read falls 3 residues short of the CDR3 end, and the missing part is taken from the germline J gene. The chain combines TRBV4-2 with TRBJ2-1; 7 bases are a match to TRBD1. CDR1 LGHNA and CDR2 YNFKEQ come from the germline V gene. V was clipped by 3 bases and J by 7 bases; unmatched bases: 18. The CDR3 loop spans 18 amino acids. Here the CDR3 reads CASSQLQFGPGQRNEQFF. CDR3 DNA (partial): TGTGCCAGCAGCCAGCTCCAATTCGGACCGGGACAGCGGAATGAG.

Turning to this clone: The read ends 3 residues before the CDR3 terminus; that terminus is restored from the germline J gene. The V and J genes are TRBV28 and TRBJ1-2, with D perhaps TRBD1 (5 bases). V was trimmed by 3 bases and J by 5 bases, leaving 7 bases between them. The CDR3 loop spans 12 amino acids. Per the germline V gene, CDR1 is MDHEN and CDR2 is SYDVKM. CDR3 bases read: TGTGCCAGCAGTTTGGGGGGTTATGGC. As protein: CASSLGGYG. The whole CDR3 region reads CASSLGGYGYTF.

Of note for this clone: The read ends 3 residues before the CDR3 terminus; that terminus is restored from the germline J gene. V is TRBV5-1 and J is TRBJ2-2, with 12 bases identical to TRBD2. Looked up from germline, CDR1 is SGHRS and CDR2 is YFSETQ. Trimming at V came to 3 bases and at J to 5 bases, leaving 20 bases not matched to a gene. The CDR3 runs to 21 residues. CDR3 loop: CASSSGGGTGLAGRGTGELFF. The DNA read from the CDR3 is TGCGCCAGCAGCTCTGGGGGGGGTACAGGACTAGCGGGAAGGGGTACCGGGGAG.

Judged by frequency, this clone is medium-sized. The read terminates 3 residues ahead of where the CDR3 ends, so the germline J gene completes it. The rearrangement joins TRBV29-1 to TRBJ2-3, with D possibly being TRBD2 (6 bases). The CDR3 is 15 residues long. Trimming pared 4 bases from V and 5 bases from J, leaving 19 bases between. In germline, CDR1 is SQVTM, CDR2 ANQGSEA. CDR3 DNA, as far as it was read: TGCAGCGTTGCCGGCGGGGACCCGACTGGAGATACG. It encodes CSVAGGDPTGDT. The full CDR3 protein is CSVAGGDPTGDTQYF.

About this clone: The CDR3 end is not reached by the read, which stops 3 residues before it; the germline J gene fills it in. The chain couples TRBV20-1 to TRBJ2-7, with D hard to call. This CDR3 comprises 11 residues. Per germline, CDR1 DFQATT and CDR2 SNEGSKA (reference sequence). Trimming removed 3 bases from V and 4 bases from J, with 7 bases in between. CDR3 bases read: TGCAGTGCTAGGCGGTTTTACGAG. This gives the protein CSARRFYE. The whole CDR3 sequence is CSARRFYEQYF.

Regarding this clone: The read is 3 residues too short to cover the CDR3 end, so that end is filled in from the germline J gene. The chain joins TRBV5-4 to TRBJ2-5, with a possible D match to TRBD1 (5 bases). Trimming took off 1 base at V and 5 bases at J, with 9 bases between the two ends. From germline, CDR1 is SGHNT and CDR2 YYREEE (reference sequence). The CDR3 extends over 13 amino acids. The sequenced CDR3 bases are TGTGCCAGCAGCTTGTTCCAGGGCGAGACC. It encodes CASSLFQGET. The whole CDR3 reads CASSLFQGETQYF. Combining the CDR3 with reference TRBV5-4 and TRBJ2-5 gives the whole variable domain ETGVTQSPTHLIKTRGQQVTLRCSSQSGHNTVSWYQQALGQGPQFIFQYYREEENGRGNFPPRFSGLQFPNYSSELNVNALELDDSALYLCASSLFQGETQYFGPGTRLLVL.

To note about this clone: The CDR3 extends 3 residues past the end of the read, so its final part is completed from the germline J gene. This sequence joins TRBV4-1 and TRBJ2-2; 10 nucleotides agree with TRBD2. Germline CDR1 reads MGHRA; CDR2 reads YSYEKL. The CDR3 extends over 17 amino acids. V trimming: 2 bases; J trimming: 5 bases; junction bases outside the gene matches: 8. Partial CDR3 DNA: TGCGCCAGCAGCCAACCCACTAGCGGGAAGAATACCGGGGAG. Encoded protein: CASSQPTSGKNTGE. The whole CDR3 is CASSQPTSGKNTGELFF.

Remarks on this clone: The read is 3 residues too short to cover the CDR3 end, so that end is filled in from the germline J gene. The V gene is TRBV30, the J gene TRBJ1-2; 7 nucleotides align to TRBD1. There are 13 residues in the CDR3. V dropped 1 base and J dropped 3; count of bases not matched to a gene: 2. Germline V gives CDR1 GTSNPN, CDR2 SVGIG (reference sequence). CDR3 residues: CAWSGQGYYGYTF. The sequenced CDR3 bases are TGTGCCTGGAGTGGACAGGGTTACTATGGC. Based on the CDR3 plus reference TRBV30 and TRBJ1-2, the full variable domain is SQTIHQWPATLVQPVGSPLSLECTVEGTSNPNLYWYRQAAGRGLQLLFYSVGIGQISSEVPQNLSASRPQDRQFILSSKKLLLSDSGFYLCAWSGQGYYGYTFGSGTRLTVV.

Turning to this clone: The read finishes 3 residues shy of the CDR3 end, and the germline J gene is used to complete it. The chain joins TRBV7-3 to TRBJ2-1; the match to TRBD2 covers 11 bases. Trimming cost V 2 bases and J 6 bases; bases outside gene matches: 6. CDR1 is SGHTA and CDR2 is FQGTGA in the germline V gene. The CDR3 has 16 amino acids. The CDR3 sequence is CASSLLAGGGGNEQFF. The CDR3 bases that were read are TGTGCCAGCAGCTTATTAGCGGGAGGGGGGGGCAATGAG.

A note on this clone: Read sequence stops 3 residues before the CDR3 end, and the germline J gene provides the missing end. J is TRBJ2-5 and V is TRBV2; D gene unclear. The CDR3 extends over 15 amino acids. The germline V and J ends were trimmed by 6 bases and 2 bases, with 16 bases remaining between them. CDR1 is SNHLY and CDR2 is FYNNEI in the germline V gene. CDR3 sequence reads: CASSPNAERQETQYF. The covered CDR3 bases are TGTGCCAGCAGCCCAAATGCGGAGCGACAAGAGACC.

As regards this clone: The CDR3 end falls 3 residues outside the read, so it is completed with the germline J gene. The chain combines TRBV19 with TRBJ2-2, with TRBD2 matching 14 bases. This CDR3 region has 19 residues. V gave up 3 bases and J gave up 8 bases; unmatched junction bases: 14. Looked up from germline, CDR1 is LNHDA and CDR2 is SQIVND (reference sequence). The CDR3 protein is CASSMGPGLAGGKGGELFF. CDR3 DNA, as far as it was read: TGTGCCAGTAGTATGGGGCCCGGACTAGCGGGAGGTAAAGGAGGGGAG.

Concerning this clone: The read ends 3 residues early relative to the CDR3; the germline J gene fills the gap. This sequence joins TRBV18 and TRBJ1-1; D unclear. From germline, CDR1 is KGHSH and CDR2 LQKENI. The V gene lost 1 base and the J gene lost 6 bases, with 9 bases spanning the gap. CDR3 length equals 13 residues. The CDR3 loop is CASSPLPVPEAFF. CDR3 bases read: TGTGCCAGCTCACCACTTCCGGTGCCTGAA.

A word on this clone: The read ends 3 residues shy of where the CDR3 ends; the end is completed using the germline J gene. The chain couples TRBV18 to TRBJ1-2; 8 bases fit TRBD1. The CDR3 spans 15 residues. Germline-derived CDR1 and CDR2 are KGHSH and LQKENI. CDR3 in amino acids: CASSLDRERNNDYTF. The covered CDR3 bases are TGTGCCAGCTCGCTGGACAGGGAACGGAACAATGAC.

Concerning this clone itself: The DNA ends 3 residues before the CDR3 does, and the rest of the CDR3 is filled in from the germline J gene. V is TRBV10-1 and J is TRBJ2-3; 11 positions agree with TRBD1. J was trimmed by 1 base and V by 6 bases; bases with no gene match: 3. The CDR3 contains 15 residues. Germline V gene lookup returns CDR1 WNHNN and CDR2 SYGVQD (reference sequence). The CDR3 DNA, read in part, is TGCGCCAGCAGCGCGGGACAGGGGGGCACAGATACG. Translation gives CASSAGQGGTDT. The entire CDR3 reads CASSAGQGGTDTQYF.

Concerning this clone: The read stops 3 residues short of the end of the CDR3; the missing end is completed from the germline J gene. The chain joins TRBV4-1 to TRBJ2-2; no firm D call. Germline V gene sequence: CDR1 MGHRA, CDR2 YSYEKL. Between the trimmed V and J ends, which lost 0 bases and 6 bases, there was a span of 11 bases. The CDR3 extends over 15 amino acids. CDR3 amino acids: CASSQDMGTSGELFF. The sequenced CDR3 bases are TGCGCCAGCAGCCAAGATATGGGCACCTCCGGGGAG.

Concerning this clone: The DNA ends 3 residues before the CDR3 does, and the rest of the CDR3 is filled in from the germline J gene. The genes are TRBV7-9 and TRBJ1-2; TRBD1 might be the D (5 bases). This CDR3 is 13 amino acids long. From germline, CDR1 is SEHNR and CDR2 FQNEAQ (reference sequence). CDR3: CASSYGGLDTYTF. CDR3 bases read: TGTGCCAGCAGCTACGGGGGGTTAGATACC.

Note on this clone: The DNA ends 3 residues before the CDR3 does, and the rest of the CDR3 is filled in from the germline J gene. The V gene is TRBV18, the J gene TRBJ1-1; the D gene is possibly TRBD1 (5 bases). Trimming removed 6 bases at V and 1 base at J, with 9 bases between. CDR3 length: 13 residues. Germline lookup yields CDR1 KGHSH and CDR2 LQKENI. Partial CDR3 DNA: TGTGCCAGCTCTTTGACAGCGAACACTGAA. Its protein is CASSLTANTE. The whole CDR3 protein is CASSLTANTEAFF.

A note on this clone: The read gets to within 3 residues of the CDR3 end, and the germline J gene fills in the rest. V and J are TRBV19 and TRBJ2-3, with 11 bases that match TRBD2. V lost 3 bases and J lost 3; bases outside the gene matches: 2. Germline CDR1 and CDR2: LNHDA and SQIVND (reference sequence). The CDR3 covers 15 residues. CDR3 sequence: CASSIIAGGTDTQYF. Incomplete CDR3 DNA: TGTGCCAGTAGTATCATAGCGGGAGGGACAGATACG.

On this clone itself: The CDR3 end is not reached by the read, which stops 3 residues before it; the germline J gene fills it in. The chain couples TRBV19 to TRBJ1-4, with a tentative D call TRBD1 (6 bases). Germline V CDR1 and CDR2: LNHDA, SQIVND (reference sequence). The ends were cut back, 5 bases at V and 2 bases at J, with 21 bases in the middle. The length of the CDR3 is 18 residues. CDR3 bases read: TGTGCCAGTAGTGTACAGGGTCTGATGTGGCAGACTAATGAAAAA. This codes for CASSVQGLMWQTNEK. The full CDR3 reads CASSVQGLMWQTNEKLFF.